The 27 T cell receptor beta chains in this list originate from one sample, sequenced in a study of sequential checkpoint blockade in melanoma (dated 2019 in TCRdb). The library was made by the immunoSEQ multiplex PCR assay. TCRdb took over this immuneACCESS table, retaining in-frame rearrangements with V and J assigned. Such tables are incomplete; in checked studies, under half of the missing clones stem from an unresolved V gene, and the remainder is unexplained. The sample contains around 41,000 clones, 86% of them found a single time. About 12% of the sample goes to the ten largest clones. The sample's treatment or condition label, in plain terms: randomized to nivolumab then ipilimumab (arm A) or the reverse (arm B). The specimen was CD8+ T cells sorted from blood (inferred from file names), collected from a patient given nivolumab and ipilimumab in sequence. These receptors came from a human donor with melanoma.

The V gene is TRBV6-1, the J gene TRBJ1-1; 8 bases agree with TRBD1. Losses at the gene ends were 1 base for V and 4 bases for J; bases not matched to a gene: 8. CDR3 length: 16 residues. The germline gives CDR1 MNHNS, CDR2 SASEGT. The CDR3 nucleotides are TGTGCCAGCAGTGAAGGGACAGGGACTTGGATCACTGAAGCTTTCTTT. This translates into CASSEGTGTWITEAFF.

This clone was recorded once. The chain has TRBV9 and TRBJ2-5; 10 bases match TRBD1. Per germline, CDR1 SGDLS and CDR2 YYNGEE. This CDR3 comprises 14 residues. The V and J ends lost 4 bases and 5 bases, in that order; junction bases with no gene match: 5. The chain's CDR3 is CASSPRTGGETQYF. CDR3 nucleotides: TGTGCCAGCAGCCCTCGGACAGGGGGTGAGACCCAGTACTTC.

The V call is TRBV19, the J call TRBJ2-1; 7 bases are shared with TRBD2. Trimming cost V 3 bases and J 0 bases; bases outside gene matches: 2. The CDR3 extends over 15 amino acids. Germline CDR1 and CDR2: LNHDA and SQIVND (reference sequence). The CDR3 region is CASSIGTISYNEQFF. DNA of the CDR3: TGTGCCAGTAGTATCGGGACTATCTCCTACAATGAGCAGTTCTTC.

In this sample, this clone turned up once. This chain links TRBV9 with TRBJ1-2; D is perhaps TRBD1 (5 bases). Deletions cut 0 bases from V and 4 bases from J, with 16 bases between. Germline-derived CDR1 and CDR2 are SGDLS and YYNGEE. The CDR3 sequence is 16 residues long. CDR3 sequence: CASSVGPLWGGYGYTF. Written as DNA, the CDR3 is TGTGCCAGCAGCGTAGGCCCCCTTTGGGGGGGCTATGGCTACACCTTC.

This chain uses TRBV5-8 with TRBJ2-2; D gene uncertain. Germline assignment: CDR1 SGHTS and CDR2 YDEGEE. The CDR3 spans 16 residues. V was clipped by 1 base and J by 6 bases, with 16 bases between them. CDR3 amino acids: CASSLTVTISAGELFF. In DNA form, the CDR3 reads TGTGCCAGCAGCTTGACAGTCACGATTTCCGCCGGGGAGCTGTTTTTT.

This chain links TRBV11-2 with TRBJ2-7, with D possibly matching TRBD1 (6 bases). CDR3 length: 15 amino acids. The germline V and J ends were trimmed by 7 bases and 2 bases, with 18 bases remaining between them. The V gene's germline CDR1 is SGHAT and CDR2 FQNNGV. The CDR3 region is CASNTGPGPTYEQYV. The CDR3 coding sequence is TGTGCCAGCAACACAGGGCCTGGACCAACCTACGAGCAGTACGTC.

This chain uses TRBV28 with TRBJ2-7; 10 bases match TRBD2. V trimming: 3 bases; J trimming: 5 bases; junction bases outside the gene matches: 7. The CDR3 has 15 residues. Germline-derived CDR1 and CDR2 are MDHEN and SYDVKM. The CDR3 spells CASSFPSGRAHEQYF. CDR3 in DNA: TGTGCCAGCAGTTTCCCTAGCGGGAGAGCCCACGAGCAGTACTTC.

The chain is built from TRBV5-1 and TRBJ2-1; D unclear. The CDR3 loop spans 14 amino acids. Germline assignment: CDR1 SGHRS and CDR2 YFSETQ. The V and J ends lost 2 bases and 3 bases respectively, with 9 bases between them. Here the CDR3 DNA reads TGCGCCAGCAGCTTAACGGGTATCTACAATGAGCAGTTCTTC. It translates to CASSLTGIYNEQFF.

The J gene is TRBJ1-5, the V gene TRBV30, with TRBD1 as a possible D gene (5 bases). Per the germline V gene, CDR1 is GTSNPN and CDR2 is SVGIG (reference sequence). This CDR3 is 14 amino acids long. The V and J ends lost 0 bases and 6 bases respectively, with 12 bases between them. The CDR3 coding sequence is TGTGCCTGGAGTGTTGCAGGGCTTGGTCAGCCCCAGCATTTT. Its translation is CAWSVAGLGQPQHF.

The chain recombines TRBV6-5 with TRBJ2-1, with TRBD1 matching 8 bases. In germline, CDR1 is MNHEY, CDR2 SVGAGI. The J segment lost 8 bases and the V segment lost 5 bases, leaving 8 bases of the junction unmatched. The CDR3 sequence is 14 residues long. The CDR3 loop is CASSPRTGLYEQFF. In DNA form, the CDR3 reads TGTGCCAGCAGTCCTCGGACAGGGCTCTATGAGCAGTTCTTC.

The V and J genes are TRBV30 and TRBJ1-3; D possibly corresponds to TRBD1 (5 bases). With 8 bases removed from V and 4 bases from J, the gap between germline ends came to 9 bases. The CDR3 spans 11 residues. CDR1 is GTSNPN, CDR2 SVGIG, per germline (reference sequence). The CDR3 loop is CALRGGNTIYF. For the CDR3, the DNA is TGTGCCCTAAGGGGAGGAAACACCATATATTTT.

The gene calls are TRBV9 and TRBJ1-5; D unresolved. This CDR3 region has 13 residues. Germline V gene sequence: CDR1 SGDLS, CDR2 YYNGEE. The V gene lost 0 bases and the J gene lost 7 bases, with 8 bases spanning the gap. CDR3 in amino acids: CASSVGLGQPQHF. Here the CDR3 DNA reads TGTGCCAGCAGCGTAGGTCTGGGCCAGCCCCAGCATTTT.

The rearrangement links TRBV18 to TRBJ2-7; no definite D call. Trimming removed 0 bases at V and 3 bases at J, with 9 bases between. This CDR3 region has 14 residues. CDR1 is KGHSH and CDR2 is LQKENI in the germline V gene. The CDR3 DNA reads TGTGCCAGCTCACCACCTCCGCCGGGCTACGAGCAGTACTTC. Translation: CASSPPPPGYEQYF.

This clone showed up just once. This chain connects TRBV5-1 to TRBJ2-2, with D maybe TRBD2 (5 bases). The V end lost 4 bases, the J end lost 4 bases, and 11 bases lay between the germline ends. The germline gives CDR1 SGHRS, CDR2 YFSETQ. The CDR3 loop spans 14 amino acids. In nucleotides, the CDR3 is TGCGCCAGCAGCCCTACTAGTTCCACCGGGGAGCTGTTTTTT. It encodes CASSPTSSTGELFF.

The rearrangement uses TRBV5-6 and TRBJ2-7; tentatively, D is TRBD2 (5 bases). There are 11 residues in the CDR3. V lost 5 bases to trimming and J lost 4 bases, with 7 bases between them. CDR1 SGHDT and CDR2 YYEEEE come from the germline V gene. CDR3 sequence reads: CASSTGYEQYF. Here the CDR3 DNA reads TGTGCCAGCAGTACGGGGTACGAGCAGTACTTC.

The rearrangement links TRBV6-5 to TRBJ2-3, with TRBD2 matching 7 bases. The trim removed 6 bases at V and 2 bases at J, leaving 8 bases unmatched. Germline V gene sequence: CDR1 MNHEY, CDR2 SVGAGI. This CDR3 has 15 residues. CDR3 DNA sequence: TGTGCCAGCAGGCCCCTAGCGGTTTCCACAGATACGCAGTATTTT. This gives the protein CASRPLAVSTDTQYF.

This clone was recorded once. The CDR3, as DNA: TGTGCCAGCAGTTTCTCGACAGGGGGCACCGGGGAGCTGTTTTTT. Amino acid sequence: CASSFSTGGTGELFF. The chain combines TRBV27 with TRBJ2-2; TRBD1 matches at 9 bases. V was pared by 3 bases and J by 4 bases, with 3 bases of the junction left unmatched. CDR1 and CDR2 (germline): MNHEY, SMNVEV (reference sequence). The CDR3 totals 15 residues.

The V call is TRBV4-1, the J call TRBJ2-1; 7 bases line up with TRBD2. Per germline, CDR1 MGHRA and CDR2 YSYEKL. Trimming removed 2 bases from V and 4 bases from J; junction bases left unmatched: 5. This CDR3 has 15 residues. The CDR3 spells CASSQLQRGYNEQFF. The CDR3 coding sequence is TGCGCCAGCAGCCAACTTCAGCGGGGATACAATGAGCAGTTCTTC.

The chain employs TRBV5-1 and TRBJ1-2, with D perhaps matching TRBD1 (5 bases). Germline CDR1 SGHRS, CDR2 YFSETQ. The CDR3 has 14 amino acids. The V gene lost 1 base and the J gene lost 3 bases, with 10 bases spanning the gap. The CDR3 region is CASSLNQGYYGYTF. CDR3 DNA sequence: TGCGCCAGCAGCTTGAACCAGGGCTACTATGGCTACACCTTC.

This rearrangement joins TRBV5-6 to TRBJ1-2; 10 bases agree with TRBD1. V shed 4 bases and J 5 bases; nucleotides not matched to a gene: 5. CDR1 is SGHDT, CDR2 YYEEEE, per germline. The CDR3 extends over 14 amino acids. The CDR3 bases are TGTGCCAGCAGCAATAGGGGACAGGGGTATGGCTACACCTTC. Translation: CASSNRGQGYGYTF.

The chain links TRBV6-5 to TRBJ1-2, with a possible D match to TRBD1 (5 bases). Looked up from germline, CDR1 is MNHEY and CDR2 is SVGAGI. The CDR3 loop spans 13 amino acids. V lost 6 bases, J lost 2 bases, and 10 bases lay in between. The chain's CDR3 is CASRPDRNYGYTF. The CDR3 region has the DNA TGTGCCAGCAGACCCGACAGAAACTATGGCTACACCTTC.

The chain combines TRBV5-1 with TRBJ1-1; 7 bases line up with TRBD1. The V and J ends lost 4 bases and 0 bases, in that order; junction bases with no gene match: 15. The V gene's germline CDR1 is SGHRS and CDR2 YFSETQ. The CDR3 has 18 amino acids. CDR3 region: CASSQNVLTGSMNTEAFF. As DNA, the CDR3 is TGCGCCAGCAGCCAAAACGTCTTGACAGGGAGTATGAACACTGAAGCTTTCTTT.

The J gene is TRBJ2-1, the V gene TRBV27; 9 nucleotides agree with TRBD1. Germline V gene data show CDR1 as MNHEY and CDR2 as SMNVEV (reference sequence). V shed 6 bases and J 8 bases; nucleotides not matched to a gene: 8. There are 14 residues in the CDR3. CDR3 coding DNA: TGTGCCAGCAGGATACCGGGACAGGGCGATGAGCAGTTCTTC. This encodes CASRIPGQGDEQFF.

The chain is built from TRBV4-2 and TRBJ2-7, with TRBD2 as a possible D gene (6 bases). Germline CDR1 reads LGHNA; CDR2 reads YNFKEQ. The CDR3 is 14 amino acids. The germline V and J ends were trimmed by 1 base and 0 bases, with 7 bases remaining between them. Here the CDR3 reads CASSQGRGSYEQYF. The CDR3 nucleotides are TGTGCCAGCAGCCAAGGGCGGGGCTCCTACGAGCAGTACTTC.

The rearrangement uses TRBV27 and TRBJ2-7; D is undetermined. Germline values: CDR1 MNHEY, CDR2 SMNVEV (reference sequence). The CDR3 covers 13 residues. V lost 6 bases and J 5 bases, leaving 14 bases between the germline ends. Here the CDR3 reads CASSQTSEHEQYV. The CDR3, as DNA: TGTGCCAGCAGCCAAACCTCGGAGCACGAGCAGTACGTC.

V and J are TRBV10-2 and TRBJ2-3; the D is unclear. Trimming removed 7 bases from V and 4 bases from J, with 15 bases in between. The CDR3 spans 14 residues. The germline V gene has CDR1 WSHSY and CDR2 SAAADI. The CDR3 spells CASTLLNSADTQYF. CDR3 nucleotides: TGCGCCAGCACTCTCCTGAACTCGGCAGATACGCAGTATTTT.

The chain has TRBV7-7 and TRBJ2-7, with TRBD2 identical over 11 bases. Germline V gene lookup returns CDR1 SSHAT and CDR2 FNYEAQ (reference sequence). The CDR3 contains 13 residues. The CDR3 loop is CASSLLAGDEQYV. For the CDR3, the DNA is TGTGCTAGCAGCTTACTAGCGGGAGACGAGCAGTACGTC.